The 15 T cell receptor beta chains below were found in one sample sequenced in a study of shared clonotypes between healthy human individuals. TCRdb's copy holds only in-frame clones and misses some; the assay was immunoSEQ multiplex PCR. This table holds 100,000 or so clones, about 71% found once. Sequencing was carried out using memory CD8+ T cells sorted from blood. Subset described: CD45RO+ cells pooled with CCR7-negative TemRA cells. These receptor sequences come from a woman aged 25-40 years in good health.

This rearrangement joins TRBV4-1 to TRBJ2-6; 7 bases are shared with TRBD1. This CDR3 spans 17 amino acids. Germline trimming cut 3 bases from V and 0 bases from J; bases unmatched to any gene: 5. The germline V gene has CDR1 MGHRA and CDR2 YSYEKL. CDR3 sequence: CASSHGTAVSGANVLTF. The CDR3 DNA sequence: TGCGCCAGCAGCCACGGGACAGCGGTCTCTGGGGCCAACGTCCTGACTTTC.

The J gene is TRBJ2-3, the V gene TRBV4-2; TRBD2 matches at 9 bases. CDR3 length: 17 residues. The ends lost 4 bases at V and 4 bases at J; junction bases unmatched: 12. CDR1 is LGHNA and CDR2 is YNFKEQ in the germline V gene. CDR3 sequence: CASSRLSGTSISDTQYF. The CDR3 coding sequence is TGTGCCAGCAGCCGCCTCTCGGGGACTAGCATATCAGATACGCAGTATTTT.

This chain joins TRBV13 and TRBJ2-7, with 9 bases that match TRBD2. The CDR3 length is 13 residues. Trimming cost V 5 bases and J 5 bases; bases outside gene matches: 4. CDR1 is PRHDT, CDR2 FYEKMQ, per germline (reference sequence). This chain's CDR3 is CASSRLAGNEQYF. The CDR3 DNA reads as TGTGCCAGCAGCCGTCTAGCGGGAAACGAGCAGTACTTC.

The V call is TRBV2, the J call TRBJ1-4; weak D call: TRBD1 (5 bases). The CDR3 contains 15 residues. The germline gives CDR1 SNHLY, CDR2 FYNNEI. Trimming cost V 4 bases and J 0 bases, with 9 bases left between them. CDR3 coding DNA: TGTGCCAGCAGTGGAGGACACCCAACTAATGAAAAACTGTTTTTT. This gives the protein CASSGGHPTNEKLFF.

V and J are TRBV30 and TRBJ1-1; TRBD1 aligns across 10 bases. CDR1 and CDR2 (germline): GTSNPN, SVGIG (reference sequence). The CDR3 loop spans 14 amino acids. J lost 6 bases, V lost 2 bases, and 6 bases had no gene match. CDR3 amino acids: CAWSRQGARAEAFF. CDR3 nucleotide sequence: TGTGCCTGGAGTCGACAGGGGGCGCGAGCTGAAGCTTTCTTT.

The chain employs TRBV7-9 and TRBJ1-1; no definite D call. This CDR3 has 13 amino acids. Germline CDR1 reads SEHNR; CDR2 reads FQNEAQ (reference sequence). The germline V and J ends were trimmed by 2 bases and 0 bases, with 4 bases remaining between them. The CDR3 here is CASSLRLNTEAFF. Here the CDR3 DNA reads TGTGCCAGCAGCTTACGGCTGAACACTGAAGCTTTCTTT. The full variable domain, in which reference TRBV7-9 and TRBJ1-1 provide the parts outside the CDR3, is DTGVSQNPRHKITKRGQNVTFRCDPISEHNRLYWYRQTLGQGPEFLTYFQNEAQLEKSRLLSDRFSAERPKGSFSTLEIQRTEQGDSAMYLCASSLRLNTEAFFGQGTRLTVV.

The rearrangement links TRBV9 to TRBJ1-1; the D is unclear. The germline V gene has CDR1 SGDLS and CDR2 YYNGEE. The V and J ends lost 0 bases and 3 bases respectively, with 9 bases between them. This CDR3 region has 14 residues. The CDR3 coding sequence is TGTGCCAGCAGCGTAGCATGGGGTGACACTGAAGCTTTCTTT. This gives the protein CASSVAWGDTEAFF.

The genes are TRBV10-3 and TRBJ1-2, with D possibly being TRBD1 (6 bases). V lost 6 bases, J lost 0 bases, and 11 bases lay in between. The CDR3 sequence is 14 residues long. CDR1 and CDR2 (germline): ENHRY, SYGVKD. The CDR3 here is CAISGGGANYGYTF. CDR3 DNA: TGTGCCATCAGCGGGGGGGGCGCTAACTATGGCTACACCTTC.

The V call is TRBV14, the J call TRBJ2-2; 7 positions agree with TRBD1. V shed 6 bases, J shed 6 bases, and the junction held 7 bases outside the gene matches. This CDR3 comprises 14 residues. The germline V gene encodes CDR1 SGHDN and CDR2 FVKESK. CDR3 amino acids: CASRPDRDPGELFF. The CDR3 DNA follows: TGTGCCAGCAGGCCCGACAGGGACCCCGGGGAGCTGTTTTTT.

This clone has only one observation. The rearrangement joins TRBV7-8 to TRBJ1-2; possibly TRBD1 for D (5 bases). The germline gives CDR1 SGHVS, CDR2 FQNEAQ. With 6 bases removed from V and 8 bases from J, the gap between germline ends came to 16 bases. The CDR3 has 13 amino acids. CDR3 sequence: CASSWTYFSGYTF. CDR3 DNA sequence: TGTGCCAGCAGTTGGACATACTTCTCGGGCTACACCTTC. The whole variable domain, filled in from reference TRBV7-8 and TRBJ1-2, reads GAGVSQSPRYKVAKRGQDVALRCDPISGHVSLFWYQQALGQGPEFLTYFQNEAQLDKSGLPSDRFFAERPEGSVSTLKIQRTQQEDSAVYLCASSWTYFSGYTFGSGTRLTVV.

J is TRBJ1-4 and V is TRBV29-1; D possibly corresponds to TRBD1 (5 bases). The CDR3 consists of 14 residues. The germline CDR1 and CDR2 sequences are SQVTM and ANQGSEA. V lost 3 bases and J lost 8, with 16 bases in between. The CDR3 spells CSVEGSREGEKLFF. CDR3 bases: TGCAGCGTTGAGGGCAGCAGGGAGGGAGAAAAACTGTTTTTT.

The genes are TRBV5-4 and TRBJ2-1; TRBD2 aligns across 9 bases. The V segment lost 4 bases and the J segment 3 bases; nucleotides outside the gene matches: 5. The V gene's germline CDR1 is SGHNT and CDR2 YYREEE (reference sequence). The CDR3 has 15 amino acids. The CDR3 coding sequence is TGTGCCAGCAGCGAGACTAGCGGCCACTACAATGAGCAGTTCTTC. Encoded protein: CASSETSGHYNEQFF.

The V and J genes are TRBV5-4 and TRBJ2-7, with unresolved D. Per germline, CDR1 SGHNT and CDR2 YYREEE (reference sequence). The CDR3 has 17 residues. V lost 4 bases and J lost 0, with 20 bases in between. Here the CDR3 reads CASSVMGWASSSYEQYF. CDR3 nucleotides: TGTGCCAGCAGCGTGATGGGATGGGCAAGCAGCTCCTACGAGCAGTACTTC.

This clone was found once. Different DNA sequences within this sample yield the same CDR3. The chain has TRBV19 and TRBJ1-5; D gene ambiguous. Trimming cost V 2 bases and J 3 bases, with 5 bases left between them. Germline assignment: CDR1 LNHDA and CDR2 SQIVND (reference sequence). The CDR3 contains 13 residues. The CDR3 region is CASSIQSNQPQHF. In nucleotides, the CDR3 is TGTGCCAGTAGTATACAGTCCAATCAGCCCCAGCATTTT.

This clone was detected a few times. The J gene is TRBJ2-3, the V gene TRBV5-6; possibly TRBD1 for D (5 bases). The V gene's germline CDR1 is SGHDT and CDR2 YYEEEE. With 3 bases removed from V and 5 bases from J, the gap between germline ends came to 16 bases. The CDR3 covers 15 residues. CDR3 loop: CASSWRQGIQDTQYF. CDR3 DNA: TGTGCCAGCAGCTGGCGTCAGGGTATCCAAGATACGCAGTATTTT.